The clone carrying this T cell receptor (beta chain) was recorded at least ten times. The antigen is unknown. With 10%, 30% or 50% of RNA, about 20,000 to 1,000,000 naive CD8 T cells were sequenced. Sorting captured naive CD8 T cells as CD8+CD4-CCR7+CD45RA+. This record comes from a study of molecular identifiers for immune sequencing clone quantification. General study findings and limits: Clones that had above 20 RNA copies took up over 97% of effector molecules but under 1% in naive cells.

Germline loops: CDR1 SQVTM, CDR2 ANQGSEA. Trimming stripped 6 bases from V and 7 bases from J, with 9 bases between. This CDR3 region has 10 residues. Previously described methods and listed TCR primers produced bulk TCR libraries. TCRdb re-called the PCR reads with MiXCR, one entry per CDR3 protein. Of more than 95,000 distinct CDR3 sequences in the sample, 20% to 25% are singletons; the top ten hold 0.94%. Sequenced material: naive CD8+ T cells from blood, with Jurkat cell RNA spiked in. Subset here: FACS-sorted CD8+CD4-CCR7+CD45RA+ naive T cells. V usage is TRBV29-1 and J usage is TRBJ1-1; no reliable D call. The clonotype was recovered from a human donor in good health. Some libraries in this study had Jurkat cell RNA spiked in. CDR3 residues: CSVLVGEAFF. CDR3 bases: TGCAGCGTCCTAGTGGGTGAAGCTTTCTTT. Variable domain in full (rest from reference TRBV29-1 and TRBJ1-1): SAVISQKPSRDICQRGTSLTIQCQVDSQVTMMFWYRQQPGQSLTLIATANQGSEATYESGFVIDKFPISRPNLTFSTLTVSNMSPEDSSIYLCSVLVGEAFFGQGTRLTVV.